This TCR beta chain was recovered during a study of CDR3 diversity in severe acne. The CDR3 covers 13 residues. V lost 8 bases and J lost 2, with 12 bases in between. Germline CDR1 and CDR2: SNHLY and FYNNEI. TCRdb called the PCR reads again in MiXCR, with one record for every CDR3 protein. This sample has more than 70,000 distinct CDR3 sequences, with around 50% found just once. The clonotype comes from a male donor in good health, serving as a control. Sequencing was performed on blood. The J gene is TRBJ1-1, the V gene TRBV2; D might be TRBD1 (5 bases). The CDR3 DNA reads TGTGCCAGCGCGGACGACAGTAACACTGAAGCTTTCTTT. This codes for CASADDSNTEAFF.